The clone carrying this T cell receptor beta chain was detected only a few times. Its cognate antigen is unknown. These data originate in a study of blood T cells in healthy people across ages. About the study: About one barcoded beta molecule was captured per two T cells (by template switching). Findings and caveats of the study: The lack of PBMC sorting stopped any conclusive naive versus antigen-experienced comparison.

The CDR3 contains 15 residues. The germline gives CDR1 SGDLS, CDR2 YYNGEE. The V and J ends lost 4 bases and 2 bases respectively, with 16 bases between them. The second PCR ran about 6 to 12 cycles with a sample-barcoded 5' primer and J-beta primers. One entry per CDR3 protein, called by TCRdb with MiXCR from the 5' RACE reads. The table lists more than 450,000 distinct CDR3 sequences, over 25% of them singletons. These data are also associated with another study on T cells of mothers and their children. That work contributes: Donation was provided by three healthy Caucasian mothers along with their six children. Sequencing revealed no T cell clones that were persistent and microchimeric.

This clonotype originated in a boy younger than 10 in good health. V is TRBV9 and J is TRBJ2-7; the D is unclear. The source material was blood. This CDR3 is CASSPSETFPYEQYF. As DNA, the CDR3 is TGTGCCAGCAGCCCCTCTGAGACTTTCCCCTACGAGCAGTACTTC.